The 2 T cell receptor beta chains listed next were all sequenced from one sample in a study of response to subunit inactivated influenza vaccine. MiXCR, run by TCRdb on the RT-PCR reads, gives a single entry per CDR3 protein. Counted here are about 190,000 distinct CDR3 sequences, roughly an eighth occurring once; the ten biggest clones make up under 30%. This sample comprised CD8+ T cells sorted from PBMCs, obtained around 5 days after vaccination. The receptors here all came from a man aged 50-59 years who received an inactivated influenza vaccine.

This clonotype showed up many times. The chain couples TRBV5-1 to TRBJ2-7, with a weak D call TRBD1 (5 bases). Germline CDR1 is SGHRS and CDR2 is YFSETQ. This CDR3 contains 13 residues. Trimming removed 2 bases from V and 4 bases from J, with 10 bases in between. The CDR3 loop is CASSFTGKYEQYF. As DNA, the CDR3 is TGCGCCAGCAGCTTTACAGGAAAATACGAGCAGTACTTC.

This clonotype has ten or more counts. The chain joins TRBV4-1 to TRBJ1-2; TRBD1 might be the D (5 bases). This CDR3 comprises 14 residues. The germline gives CDR1 MGHRA, CDR2 YSYEKL. Deletions cut 4 bases from V and 3 bases from J, with 12 bases between. The CDR3 is CASSLTGGHYGYTF. CDR3 DNA sequence: TGCGCCAGCAGCCTAACCGGGGGACACTATGGCTACACCTTC.